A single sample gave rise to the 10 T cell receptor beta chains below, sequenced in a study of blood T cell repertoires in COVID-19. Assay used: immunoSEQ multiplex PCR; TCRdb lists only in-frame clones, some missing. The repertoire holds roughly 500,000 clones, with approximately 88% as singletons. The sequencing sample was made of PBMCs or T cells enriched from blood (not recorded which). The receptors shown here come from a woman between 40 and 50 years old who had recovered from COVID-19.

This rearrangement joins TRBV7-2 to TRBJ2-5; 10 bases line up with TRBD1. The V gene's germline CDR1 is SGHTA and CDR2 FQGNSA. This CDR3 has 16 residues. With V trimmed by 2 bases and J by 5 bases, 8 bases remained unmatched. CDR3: CASSLPGQGFGETQYF. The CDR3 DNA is TGTGCCAGCAGCTTACCGGGACAGGGGTTCGGGGAGACCCAGTACTTC.

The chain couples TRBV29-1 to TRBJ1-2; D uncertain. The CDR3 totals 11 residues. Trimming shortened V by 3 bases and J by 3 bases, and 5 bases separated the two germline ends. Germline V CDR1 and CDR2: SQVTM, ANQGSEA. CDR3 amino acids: CSVERDYGYTF. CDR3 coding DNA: TGCAGCGTTGAGAGGGACTATGGCTACACCTTC.

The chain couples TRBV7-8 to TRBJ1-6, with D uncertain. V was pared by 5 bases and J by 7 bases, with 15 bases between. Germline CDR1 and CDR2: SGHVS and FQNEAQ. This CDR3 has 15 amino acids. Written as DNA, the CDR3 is TGTGCCAGCAGCCCCCACCGGGTCCGAAATTCACCCCTCCACTTT. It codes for CASSPHRVRNSPLHF.

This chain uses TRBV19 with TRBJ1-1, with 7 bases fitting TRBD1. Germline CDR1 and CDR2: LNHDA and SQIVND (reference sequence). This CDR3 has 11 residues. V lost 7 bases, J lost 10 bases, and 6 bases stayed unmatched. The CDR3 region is CASTTGSGAFF. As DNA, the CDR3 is TGTGCCAGTACGACAGGGTCGGGAGCTTTCTTT.

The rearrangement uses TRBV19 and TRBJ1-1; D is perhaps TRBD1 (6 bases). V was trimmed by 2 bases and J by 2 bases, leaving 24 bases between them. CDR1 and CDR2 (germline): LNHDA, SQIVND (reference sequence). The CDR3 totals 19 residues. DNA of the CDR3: TGTGCCAGTAGTATACCCAACTCCGGGACAAAACACTACAACACTGAAGCTTTCTTT. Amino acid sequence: CASSIPNSGTKHYNTEAFF.

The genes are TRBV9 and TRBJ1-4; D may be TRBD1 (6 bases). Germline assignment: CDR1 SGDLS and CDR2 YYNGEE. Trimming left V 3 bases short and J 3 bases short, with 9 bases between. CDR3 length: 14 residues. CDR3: CASSAGVSNEKLFF. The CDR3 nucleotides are TGTGCCAGCAGCGCAGGGGTTTCTAATGAAAAACTGTTTTTT.

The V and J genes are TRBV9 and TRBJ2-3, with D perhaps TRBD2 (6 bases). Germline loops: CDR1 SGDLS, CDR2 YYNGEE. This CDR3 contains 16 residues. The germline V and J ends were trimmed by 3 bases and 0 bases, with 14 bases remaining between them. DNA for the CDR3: TGTGCCAGCAGCGGTAGCGGTACCGCTAGCACAGATACGCAGTATTTT. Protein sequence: CASSGSGTASTDTQYF.

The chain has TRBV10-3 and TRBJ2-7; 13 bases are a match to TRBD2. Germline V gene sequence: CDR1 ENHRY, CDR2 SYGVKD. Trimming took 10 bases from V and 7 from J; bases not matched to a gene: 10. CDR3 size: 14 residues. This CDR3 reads CATGTSGVAGEQYF. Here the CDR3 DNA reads TGTGCCACCGGGACTAGCGGGGTGGCGGGGGAGCAGTACTTC.

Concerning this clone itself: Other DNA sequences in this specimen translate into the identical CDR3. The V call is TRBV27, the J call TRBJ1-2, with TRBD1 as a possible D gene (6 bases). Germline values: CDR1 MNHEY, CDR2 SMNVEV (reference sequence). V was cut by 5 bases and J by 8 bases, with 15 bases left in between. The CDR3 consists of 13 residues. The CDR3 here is CASSLGQLGGYTF. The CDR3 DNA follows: TGTGCCAGCAGTCTGGGACAATTAGGAGGCTACACCTTC.

The CDR3 region is CAWSVLWGTSGKGILYNEQFF. The CDR3 DNA follows: TGTGCCTGGAGTGTACTTTGGGGGACTAGCGGTAAAGGGATCTTATACAATGAGCAGTTCTTC. The rearrangement joins TRBV30 to TRBJ2-1; 11 bases agree with TRBD2. The V and J ends lost 0 bases and 4 bases, in that order; junction bases with no gene match: 20. The V gene's germline CDR1 is GTSNPN and CDR2 SVGIG (reference sequence). The CDR3 loop spans 21 amino acids.